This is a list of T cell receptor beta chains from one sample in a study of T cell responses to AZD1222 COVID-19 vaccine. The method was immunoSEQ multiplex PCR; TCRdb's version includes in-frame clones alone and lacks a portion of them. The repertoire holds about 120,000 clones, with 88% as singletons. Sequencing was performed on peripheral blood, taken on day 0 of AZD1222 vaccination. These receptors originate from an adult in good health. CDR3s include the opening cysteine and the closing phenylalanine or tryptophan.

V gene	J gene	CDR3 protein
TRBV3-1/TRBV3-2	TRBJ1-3	CASSRGVGTGNTIYF
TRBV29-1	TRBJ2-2	CSVLDNTGELFF
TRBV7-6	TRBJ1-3	CASSPKWSSGNTIYF
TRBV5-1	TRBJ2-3	CASSLKSLGTDTQYF
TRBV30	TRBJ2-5	CACLRDRGETQYF
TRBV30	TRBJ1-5	CAWSGGLRQPQHF
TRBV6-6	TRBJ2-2	CASSYSPGSGTGELFF
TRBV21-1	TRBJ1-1	CASSKDGGVRQSDTEAFF
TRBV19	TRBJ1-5	CASSGRGGLGQPQHF
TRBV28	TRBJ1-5	CASSLQGAGQPQHF
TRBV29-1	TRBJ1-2	CSADSDYGYTF
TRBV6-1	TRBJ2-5	CASSEAPRAQYF
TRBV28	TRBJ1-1	CASLRQPVDTEAFF
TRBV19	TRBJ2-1	CASSIGRGSYNEQFF
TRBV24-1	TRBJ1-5	CATGGLRQGGDTLWQPQHF
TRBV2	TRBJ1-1	CASSERDRGTAGNTEAFF
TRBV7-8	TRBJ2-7	CASSTDRGKQYF
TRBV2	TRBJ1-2	CASRTSNYGYTF
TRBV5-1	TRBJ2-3	CASSLELAGGPGTDTQYF
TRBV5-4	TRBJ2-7	CASSGGTAGYEQYF
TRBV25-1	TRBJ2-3	CASSAAGHTQYF
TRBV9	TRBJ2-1	CASSPYGTSYNEQFF
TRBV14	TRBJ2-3	CASSQEQRLPQYF
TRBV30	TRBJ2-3	CAWKRTSGADTQYF
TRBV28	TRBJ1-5	CASSFPRTDGQPQHF
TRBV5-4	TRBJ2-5	CASRRIGQETQYF
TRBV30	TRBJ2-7	CAWSISYEQYF
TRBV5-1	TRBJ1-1	CASSLSGTDNTEAFF
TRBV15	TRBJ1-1	CATSREKVEGAFF
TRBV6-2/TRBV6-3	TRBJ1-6	CASSYGDRDNSPLHF
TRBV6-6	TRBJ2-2	CASSPNTGELFF
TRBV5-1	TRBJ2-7	CASSLAGRESSYEQYF
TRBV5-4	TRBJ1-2	CASSAHGTPGGYGYTF
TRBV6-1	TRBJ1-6	CASSEQGSGDSPLHF
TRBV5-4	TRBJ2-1	CASSLGTQDEQFF
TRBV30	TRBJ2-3	CAWSGGQTVQYF
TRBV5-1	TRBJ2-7	CASSIIAGPNYEQYF
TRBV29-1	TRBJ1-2	CSVGQGYGYTF
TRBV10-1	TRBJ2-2	CASRRGNTGELFF
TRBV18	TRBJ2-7	CASSPAAGVEQYF
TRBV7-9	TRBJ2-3	CASSSPGQANTDTQYF
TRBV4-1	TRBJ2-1	CASSQEATGIVNEQFF
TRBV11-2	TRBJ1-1	CASSLEGNTEAFF
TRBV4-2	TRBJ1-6	CASSQEAGARGSPLHF
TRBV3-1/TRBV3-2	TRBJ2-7	CASSLSGTHEQYF
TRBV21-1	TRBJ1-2	CASSKPLTGTVYGYTF
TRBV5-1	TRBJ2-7	CASSLDASSYEQYF
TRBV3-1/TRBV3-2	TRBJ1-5	CASSQAGEGTAQHF
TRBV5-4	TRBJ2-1	CASSLSLAGVNEQFF
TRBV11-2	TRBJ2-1	CASSLGVLAGDNEQFF
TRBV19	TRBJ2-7	CASSIPAIPGQGIGEQYF
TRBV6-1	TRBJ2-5	CASSEALRGAPWAQYF
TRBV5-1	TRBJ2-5	CARSLGGAWEETQYF
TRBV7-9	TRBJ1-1	CASSPPIRSLAPEAFF